The clone carrying this T cell receptor (beta chain) was recorded once. Antigen unknown. This entry belongs to a study of cytomegalovirus exposure and HLA in healthy donors. The PCR employed 60 Vbeta primers together with 13 Jbeta primers. Only in-frame clones appear in the TCRdb table, and some are missing; sequencing was by immunoSEQ multiplex PCR. The sample lists 200,000 to 250,000 clones, more than 60% occurring once. At sampling all donors were nominally healthy, likely with unrecorded immune exposures. Study outcomes and limitations: Later on, an analysis showed TCR association rates differing by HLA locus, with DRB1 the most and HLA-C the fewest. HLA alleles showed associations with fewer than 20,000 TCR beta sequences in a later analysis, at a 0.05 false discovery rate.

The CDR3 length is 16 residues. V gave up 0 bases and J gave up 2 bases, with 13 bases separating them. In germline, CDR1 is SEHNR, CDR2 FQNEAQ (reference sequence). The V and J genes are TRBV7-9 and TRBJ2-5, with D hard to call. Sequenced material: PBMCs. The sequence derives from a woman in her twenties or thirties in good health and CMV-seronegative. CDR3 DNA: TGTGCCAGCAGCTTAGCTGTACGTATCACTCAAGAGACCCAGTACTTC. Translating it yields CASSLAVRITQETQYF. The variable domain in full, with the rest retrieved from reference TRBV7-9 and TRBJ2-5, is DTGVSQNPRHKITKRGQNVTFRCDPISEHNRLYWYRQTLGQGPEFLTYFQNEAQLEKSRLLSDRFSAERPKGSFSTLEIQRTEQGDSAMYLCASSLAVRITQETQYFGPGTRLLVL.